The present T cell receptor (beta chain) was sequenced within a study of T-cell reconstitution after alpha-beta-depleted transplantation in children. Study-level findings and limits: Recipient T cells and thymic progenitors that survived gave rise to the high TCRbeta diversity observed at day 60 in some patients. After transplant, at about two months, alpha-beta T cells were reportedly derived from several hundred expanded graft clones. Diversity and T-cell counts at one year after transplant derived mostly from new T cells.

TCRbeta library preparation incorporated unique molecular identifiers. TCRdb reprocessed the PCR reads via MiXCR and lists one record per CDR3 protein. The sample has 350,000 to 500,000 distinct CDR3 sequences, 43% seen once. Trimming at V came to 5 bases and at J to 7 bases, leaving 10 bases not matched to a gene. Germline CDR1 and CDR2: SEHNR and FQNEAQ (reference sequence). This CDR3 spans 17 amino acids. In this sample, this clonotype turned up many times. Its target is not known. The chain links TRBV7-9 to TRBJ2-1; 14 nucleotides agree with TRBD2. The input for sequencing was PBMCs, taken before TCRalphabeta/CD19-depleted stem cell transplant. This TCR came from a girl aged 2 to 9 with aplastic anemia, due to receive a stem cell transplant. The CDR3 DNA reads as TGTGCCAGCAGCGGGGGACTAGCGGGAGCGCTAAGGAATGAGCAGTTCTTC. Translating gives CASSGGLAGALRNEQFF.